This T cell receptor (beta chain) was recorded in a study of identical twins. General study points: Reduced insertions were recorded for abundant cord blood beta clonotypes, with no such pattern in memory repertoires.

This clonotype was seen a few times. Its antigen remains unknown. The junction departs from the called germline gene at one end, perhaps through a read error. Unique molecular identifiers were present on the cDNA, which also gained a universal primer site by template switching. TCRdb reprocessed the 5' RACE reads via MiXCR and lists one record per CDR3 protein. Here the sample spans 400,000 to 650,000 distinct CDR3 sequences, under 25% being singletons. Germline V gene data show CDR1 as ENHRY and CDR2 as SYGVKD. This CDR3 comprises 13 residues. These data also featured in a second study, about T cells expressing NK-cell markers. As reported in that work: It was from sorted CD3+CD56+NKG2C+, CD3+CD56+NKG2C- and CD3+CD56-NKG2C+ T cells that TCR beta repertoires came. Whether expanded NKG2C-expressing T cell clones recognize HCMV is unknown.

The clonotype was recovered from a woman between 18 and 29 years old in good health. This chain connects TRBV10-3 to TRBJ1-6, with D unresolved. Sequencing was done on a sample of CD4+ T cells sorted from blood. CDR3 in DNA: TGTGCCATCAGTGGAGTAAATAAATCACCCCTCCACTTT. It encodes CAISGVNKSPLHF.